The 4 T cell receptor beta chains reported below all come from one sample, sequenced in a study of identical twins. TCRdb re-called the 5' RACE reads with MiXCR, one entry per CDR3 protein. The repertoire has some 1,700,000 distinct CDR3 sequences, roughly 35% of them found once; the top ten carry less than 0.35%. Sample: cord blood. These receptor sequences come from a newborn girl in good health.

On this clonotype: This could be a read error, since a much larger clone is one nucleotide away. The chain employs TRBV3-1 and TRBJ2-1; D gene unclear. The CDR3 contains 13 residues. V was cut by 5 bases and J by 10 bases, with 15 bases left in between. Germline V gene data show CDR1 as LGHDT and CDR2 as YNNKEL (reference sequence). CDR3 coding DNA: TGTGCCAGCAGCTCCCGACATTCCTACGAGCAGTTCTTC. It encodes CASSSRHSYEQFF.

The J gene is TRBJ2-3, the V gene TRBV24-1; the match to TRBD1 covers 11 bases. Germline V CDR1 and CDR2: KGHDR, SFDVKD. The CDR3 consists of 16 residues. Trimming cost V 4 bases and J 2 bases; bases outside gene matches: 4. This chain's CDR3 is CATSEPGQGDTDTQYF. CDR3 coding DNA: TGTGCCACCAGTGAACCGGGACAGGGGGACACAGATACGCAGTATTTT.

This clonotype was detected ten times or more. The chain joins TRBV29-1 to TRBJ1-2; TRBD1 matches at 7 bases. Germline V gene sequence: CDR1 SQVTM, CDR2 ANQGSEA. Trimming removed 4 bases from V and 2 bases from J; junction bases left unmatched: 10. The length of the CDR3 is 15 residues. CDR3 sequence reads: CSVADRDRKNYGYTF. CDR3 DNA sequence: TGCAGCGTTGCGGACCGGGACAGAAAGAACTATGGCTACACCTTC.

The chain links TRBV12-3 or TRBV12-4 to TRBJ2-1; D is ambiguous. The CDR3 totals 16 residues. V lost 2 bases to trimming and J lost 0 bases, with 11 bases between them. CDR3 sequence reads: CASSLRVVGSYNEQFF. Written as DNA, the CDR3 is TGTGCCAGCAGTTTACGGGTAGTGGGCTCCTACAATGAGCAGTTCTTC.